This entry lists 13 T cell receptor beta chains sequenced from one sample in a study of beta chain features in type 1 diabetes. These receptors' antigens are unknown. All of the isolated RNA was reverse transcribed, so expressed TCRB transcripts were sequenced. Profiled with immunoSEQ multiplex PCR; TCRdb holds only in-frame clones, not every one. The table lists about 120,000 clones, approximately 16% of them singletons. Study outcomes and limitations: Shortening of TCRB CDR3s, moderate but significant, appeared in all four CD4+ subsets of Type 1 diabetes patients.

The sample comprised central memory CD4+ T cells from blood. The receptor set was obtained from a man aged 25-40 years with type 1 diabetes.

This clone has just a few counts. The same CDR3 arises from other DNA sequences in this sample as well. The V call is TRBV29-1, the J call TRBJ1-1; 11 positions match TRBD1. There are 15 residues in the CDR3. V gave up 6 bases and J gave up 3 bases; unmatched junction bases: 9. CDR1 SQVTM and CDR2 ANQGSEA come from the germline V gene. CDR3 amino acids: CSVLGTGGQDTEAFF. CDR3 coding DNA: TGCAGCGTCCTCGGGACAGGGGGTCAGGACACTGAAGCTTTCTTT.

This clone appeared many times. This chain links TRBV29-1 with TRBJ1-1; 7 nucleotides align to TRBD1. The CDR3 extends over 16 amino acids. After removal of 3 bases from V and 1 base from J, the junction contained 11 bases not matched to a gene. Germline-derived CDR1 and CDR2 are SQVTM and ANQGSEA. CDR3 sequence: CSVEMGEWTGNTEAFF. CDR3 DNA: TGCAGCGTTGAGATGGGGGAATGGACAGGGAACACTGAAGCTTTCTTT.

This clone came up a few times. It may be a read error: a sequence one base away is much more abundant. The CDR3 sequence is CARSVGGPEQETQYF. DNA of the CDR3: TGTGCCCGCAGCGTTGGGGGGCCGGAACAAGAGACCCAGTACTTC. V is TRBV9 and J is TRBJ2-5; D possibly uses TRBD1 or TRBD2 (6 bases each). CDR1 is SGDLS, CDR2 YYNGEE, per germline. The CDR3 consists of 15 residues.

This clone has only a few counts. The chain joins TRBV9 to TRBJ2-3; TRBD2 agrees at 10 bases. The CDR3 loop spans 15 amino acids. Germline V CDR1 and CDR2: SGDLS, YYNGEE. Trimming cost V 3 bases and J 3 bases; bases outside gene matches: 4. The CDR3 bases are TGTGCCAGCAGCGAAGGGACTAGCGAGACAGATACGCAGTATTTT. Its translation: CASSEGTSETDTQYF.

The DNA of the CDR3 is TGTGCCAGCAGTCTTTACACCGGGGAGCTGTTTTTT. This codes for CASSLYTGELFF. The V and J genes are TRBV2 and TRBJ2-2, with unresolved D. The germline V gene has CDR1 SNHLY and CDR2 FYNNEI. The CDR3 runs 12 residues. Trimming left V 5 bases short and J 3 bases short, with 4 bases between.

This clone was detected a few times. The chain links TRBV5-4 to TRBJ2-6, with D maybe TRBD1 (6 bases). Trimming cost V 4 bases and J 8 bases, with 13 bases left between them. The CDR3 consists of 14 residues. Germline assignment: CDR1 SGHNT and CDR2 YYREEE (reference sequence). The CDR3 nucleotides read TGTGCCAGCAGCCCAAGGACAGTATCCAACGTCCTGACTTTC. This sequence encodes CASSPRTVSNVLTF.

This clone appeared a few times. The J gene is TRBJ2-7, the V gene TRBV18; maybe TRBD2 (6 bases). Per germline, CDR1 KGHSH and CDR2 LQKENI. The CDR3 runs 14 residues. The V end lost 3 bases, the J end lost 5 bases, and 14 bases lay between the germline ends. CDR3 DNA sequence: TGTGCCAGCTCACCCGGAGGGCAATCTAACGAGCAGTACTTC. Residues: CASSPGGQSNEQYF.

The genes are TRBV7-9 and TRBJ2-3, with unresolved D. Germline values: CDR1 SEHNR, CDR2 FQNEAQ (reference sequence). The CDR3 has 15 amino acids. Trimming removed 2 bases from V and 3 bases from J, with 12 bases in between. CDR3: CASSLQSVKTDTQYF. CDR3 DNA: TGTGCCAGCAGCTTACAGTCTGTTAAGACAGATACGCAGTATTTT.

J is TRBJ1-4 and V is TRBV4-3; 10 nucleotides agree with TRBD1. Germline CDR1 LGHNA, CDR2 YSLEER. Trimming at V came to 1 base and at J to 7 bases, leaving 6 bases not matched to a gene. The CDR3 extends over 16 amino acids. The CDR3: CASSQGSGTGVEKLFF. The CDR3 nucleotides read TGCGCCAGCAGCCAAGGGTCCGGGACAGGGGTTGAAAAACTGTTTTTT.

In this sample, this clone turned up a few times. The rearrangement links TRBV7-2 to TRBJ2-5; D remains ambiguous. Germline CDR1 is SGHTA and CDR2 is FQGNSA. V dropped 1 base and J dropped 2 bases, with 11 bases sitting between them. The length of the CDR3 is 15 residues. The CDR3 loop reads CASSLVPWQQETQYF. The CDR3 bases are TGTGCCAGCAGCTTAGTTCCCTGGCAGCAAGAGACCCAGTACTTC.

There are a few counts of this clone. The chain recombines TRBV6-1 with TRBJ1-1; TRBD1 matches at 11 bases. CDR3 length: 15 residues. Looked up from germline, CDR1 is MNHNS and CDR2 is SASEGT. V lost 5 bases and J lost 3; bases outside the gene matches: 5. CDR3 loop: CASSRGQGGHTEAFF. The DNA for the CDR3 is TGTGCCAGCAGTCGGGGACAGGGGGGCCACACTGAAGCTTTCTTT.

This clone came up a few times. V is TRBV7-8 and J is TRBJ1-2, with D hard to call. The germline gives CDR1 SGHVS, CDR2 FQNEAQ. This CDR3 is built from 18 residues. V was cut by 4 bases and J by 4 bases, with 25 bases left in between. CDR3 sequence: CASSSNYYTPTGSYGYTF. CDR3 coding DNA: TGTGCCAGCAGCTCAAACTATTATACACCGACTGGGAGCTATGGCTACACCTTC.

The rearrangement uses TRBV14 and TRBJ1-2; no clear D. The CDR3 runs to 14 residues. V lost 0 bases and J 8 bases, leaving 13 bases between the germline ends. Germline V CDR1 and CDR2: SGHDN, FVKESK. Here the CDR3 DNA reads TGTGCCAGCAGCCAAGACTTAGAAGGGCCCGGCTACACCTTC. This translates into CASSQDLEGPGYTF.